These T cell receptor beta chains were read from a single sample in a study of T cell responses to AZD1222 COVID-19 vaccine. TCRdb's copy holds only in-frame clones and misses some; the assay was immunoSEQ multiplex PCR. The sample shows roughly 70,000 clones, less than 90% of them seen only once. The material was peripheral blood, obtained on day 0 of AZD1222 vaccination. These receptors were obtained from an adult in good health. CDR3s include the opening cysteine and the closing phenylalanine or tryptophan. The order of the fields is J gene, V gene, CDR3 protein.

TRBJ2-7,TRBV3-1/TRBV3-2,CASSPLAGGSYEQYF
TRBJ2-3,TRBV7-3,CASSLTGGPDTQYF
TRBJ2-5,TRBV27,CASSLSELHTPQTQYF
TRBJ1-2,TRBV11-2,CASSAGTDYGYTF
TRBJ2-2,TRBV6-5,CASSYGQGGTGELFF
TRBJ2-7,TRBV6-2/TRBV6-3,CASSYSARDRGYEQYF
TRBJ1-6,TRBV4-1,CASTHNSPLHF
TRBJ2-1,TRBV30,CAWSGGNEQFF
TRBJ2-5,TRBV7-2,CASSLYQAPQETQYF
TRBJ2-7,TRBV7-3,CASSRYSNAGEQYF
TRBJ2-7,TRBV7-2,CASSTRDRTSYEQYF
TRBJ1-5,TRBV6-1,CASSDTGEVSQPQHF
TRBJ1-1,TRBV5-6,CASSLEIRATEAFF
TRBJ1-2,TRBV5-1,CASSLAGGISGYGYTF
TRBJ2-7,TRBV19,CASSIDHADRGRVSEQYF
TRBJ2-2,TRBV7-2,CASTLAGVDTGELFF
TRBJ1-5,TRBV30,CAWSLDRGGNQPQHF
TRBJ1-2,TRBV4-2,CASSQDEGDFFKYTF
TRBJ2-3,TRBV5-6,CASSPRKGAGGLDTQYF
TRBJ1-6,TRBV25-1,CASSAGQGAPYNSPLHF
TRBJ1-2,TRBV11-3,CASSLRGEAYGYTF
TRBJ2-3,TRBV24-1,CATSDPGRDTQYF
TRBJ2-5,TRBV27,CASSLSAGYQETQYF
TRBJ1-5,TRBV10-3,CAISESRIGGFNQPQHF
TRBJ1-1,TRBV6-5,CASNRGNGAEAFF
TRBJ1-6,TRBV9,CASSPPGFASPLHF
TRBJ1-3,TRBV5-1,CASSPQGGNTIYF
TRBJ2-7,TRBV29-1,CSVGVLRGGQYF
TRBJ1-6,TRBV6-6,CASSGKGTDNSPLHF
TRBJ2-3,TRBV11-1,CASSLVGLQDTQYF